These T cell receptor beta chains were read from a single sample in a study of T cell responses to AZD1222 COVID-19 vaccine. TCRdb's table, derived via immunoSEQ multiplex PCR, lists solely in-frame clones and lacks some. The table records nearly 90,000 clones, 88% of them present only once. Specimen: peripheral blood, collected on day 0 of MenACWY control vaccination. These receptors originate from an adult in good health. Each CDR3 is given with its conserved first and last residue. D genes are given only for firm matches. The size entry is marked missing in some rows and otherwise reads once, few, many or a size class.

TRBV7-2,.,TRBD1,TRBJ1-2,TGTGCCAGCAGCCAAGACAGGGTGGGCGGCTACACCTTC,CASSQDRVGGYTF
TRBV11-3,.,.,TRBJ1-1,TGTGCCAGCAGCTCCGGAGATGGACTCGGGACTGAAGCTTTCTTT,CASSSGDGLGTEAFF
TRBV19,.,.,TRBJ2-1,TGTGCCAGTAGTATCAGGGGAACGATAAATGAGCAGTTCTTC,CASSIRGTINEQFF
TRBV7-8,.,TRBD1,TRBJ1-1,TGTGCCAGCAGCTCGGACAGGGTGATAAATGAAGCTTTCTTT,CASSSDRVINEAFF
TRBV27,.,.,TRBJ1-2,TGTGCCAGCAGTCCTCGGGAGGCCAGGGAGTACCATGGCTACACCTTC,CASSPREAREYHGYTF
TRBV6-2/TRBV6-3,.,TRBD1,TRBJ2-1,TGTGCCAGCAGTTACCAGGGACAGGGGGACAATGAGCAGTTCTTC,CASSYQGQGDNEQFF
TRBV19,.,TRBD2,TRBJ2-3,TGTGCCAGTAGCCCGACTAGCGGGGGAACAGATACGCAGTATTTT,CASSPTSGGTDTQYF
TRBV3-1/TRBV3-2,.,TRBD2,TRBJ2-2,TGTGCCAGCAGCCAATGCCTAGCGGGGGAGCTAGGACTAACCGGGGAGCTGTTTTTT,CASSQCLAGELGLTGELFF
TRBV6-5,.,TRBD1,TRBJ2-7,TGTGCCAGCAGTTACCAGGCAGGGGGTTTCGAGCAGTACTTC,CASSYQAGGFEQYF
TRBV7-2,.,.,TRBJ2-7,TGTGCCAGCAGTCGGGGGTACGAGCAGTACTTC,CASSRGYEQYF
TRBV27,.,TRBD1,TRBJ1-3,TGTGCCAGCAGGCGGGACAGGGAAAGAGGAAACACCATATATTTT,CASRRDRERGNTIYF
TRBV18,once,TRBD1,TRBJ1-1,TGTGCCAGCTCGACAACCGGGACAGGCCTGAACACTGAAGCTTTCTTT,CASSTTGTGLNTEAFF
TRBV18,.,.,TRBJ2-3,TGTGCCAGCTCACCCGGGACGGGCACAGATACGCAGTATTTT,CASSPGTGTDTQYF
TRBV3-1/TRBV3-2,.,TRBD1,TRBJ2-3,TGTGCCAGCAGCGCTCGGGACAGGGTGGGAACAGATACGCAGTATTTT,CASSARDRVGTDTQYF
TRBV28,.,TRBD1,TRBJ2-7,TGTGCCAGCAGTCCTCCAAGTCGGGACAGAGCCTACGAGCAGTACTTC,CASSPPSRDRAYEQYF
TRBV7-2,.,.,TRBJ1-2,TGTGCCAGCAGCTTAGTTAACGGAGGCTACACCTTC,CASSLVNGGYTF
TRBV18,.,TRBD1,TRBJ2-7,TGTGCCAGCTCACCATCAGGGGGTCCCTACGAGCAGTACTTC,CASSPSGGPYEQYF
TRBV19,.,TRBD1,TRBJ2-2,TGTGCCAGTAACCCGACAGGGGGCACCGGGGAGCTGTTTTTT,CASNPTGGTGELFF
TRBV28,.,.,TRBJ2-3,TGTGCCAGCAGTTCGACCGACAGGCGTCCCGATACGCAGTATTTT,CASSSTDRRPDTQYF
TRBV2,.,.,TRBJ2-7,TGTGCCAGCAGTTACCAGGTTGACGAGCAGTACTTC,CASSYQVDEQYF
TRBV19,few,.,TRBJ1-2,TGTGCCAGTATAGGCGGCGCGGAGGGAATTTCCTATGGCTACACCTTC,CASIGGAEGISYGYTF
TRBV3-1/TRBV3-2,.,TRBD2,TRBJ2-5,TGTGCCAGCAGCCATCAAGGACTAGGAGAGACCCAGTACTTC,CASSHQGLGETQYF